These 21 T cell receptor beta chains were all obtained from the same sample, sequenced in a study of blood T cells in healthy people across ages (dated by TCRdb to about 2015). Receptors were amplified or captured by 5' RACE. Sequenced on an Illumina HiSeq 2500. The second PCR ran for roughly 7 to 11 cycles and used a J-beta primer mix along with a sample-barcoded 5' primer. In-frame beta chains were kept once TCRdb had trimmed the public reads at Q25 with fastp and called clones with MiXCR. Records with the same CDR3 protein are collapsed into one entry carrying the most frequent genes and DNA. The sample includes hundreds of thousands of distinct CDR3 sequences, with just over 55% observed a single time. The ten largest clones add up to more than 25% of the sample. Sample: blood. The receptors come from a man aged 40-55 years in good health.

The DNA of the CDR3 is TGTGCCAGTAGTAGCTCATACCTGTGGGGGGCCCATGAGCAGTTCTTC. It is translated as CASSSSYLWGAHEQFF. The chain combines TRBV19 with TRBJ2-1; possibly TRBD1 or TRBD2 for D (6 bases each). In germline, CDR1 is LNHDA, CDR2 SQIVND (reference sequence). V was trimmed by 4 bases and J by 8 bases, leaving 21 bases between them. The CDR3 sequence is 16 residues long.

The chain employs TRBV25-1 and TRBJ2-7; the D call may be TRBD1 or TRBD2 (6 bases each). Germline V gene sequence: CDR1 MGHDK, CDR2 SYGVNS. V lost 4 bases to trimming and J lost 4 bases, with 17 bases between them. The CDR3 is made up of 15 amino acids. The CDR3: CASSAPTGGEYEQYF. CDR3 DNA sequence: TGTGCCAGCAGTGCACCCACCGGGGGCGAATACGAGCAGTACTTC.

In its sample, this clonotype was seen a few times. The chain recombines TRBV9 with TRBJ2-5; D remains unclear. The length of the CDR3 is 14 residues. Trimming shortened V by 0 bases and J by 4 bases, and 10 bases separated the two germline ends. Germline values: CDR1 SGDLS, CDR2 YYNGEE. CDR3 DNA sequence: TGTGCCAGCAGCGTAGCTACCCTCGGAGAGACCCAGTACTTC. Its protein is CASSVATLGETQYF.

This clonotype appeared a few times. The CDR3 sequence: CASSLTGTGVNYGYTF. DNA for the CDR3: TGTGCCAGCAGTTTAACCGGGACAGGGGTTAACTATGGCTACACCTTC. The gene calls are TRBV27 and TRBJ1-2; 10 nucleotides agree with TRBD1. The germline CDR1 and CDR2 sequences are MNHEY and SMNVEV (reference sequence). The CDR3 sequence is 16 residues long. V shed 2 bases, J shed 1 base, and the junction held 4 bases outside the gene matches.

J is TRBJ1-6 and V is TRBV7-9; D is unresolved. This CDR3 region has 14 residues. Germline-derived CDR1 and CDR2 are SEHNR and FQNEAQ (reference sequence). V lost 5 bases and J 18 bases, leaving 23 bases between the germline ends. CDR3 DNA: TGTGCCAGCAGCCCAAAGATAGATGGCGTCACCCCCCACTTT. As protein: CASSPKIDGVTPHF.

The gene calls are TRBV27 and TRBJ2-7, with 13 bases aligning to TRBD2. The CDR3 sequence is 19 residues long. The junction had 10 bases not matched to a gene; V was cut back by 2 bases and J by 0 bases. CDR1 is MNHEY and CDR2 is SMNVEV in the germline V gene (reference sequence). Written as DNA, the CDR3 is TGTGCCAGCAGTTTAGGGACTAGCGGGGAGAGGAGGAGCTCCTACGAGCAGTACTTC. Translating gives CASSLGTSGERRSSYEQYF.

The chain is built from TRBV21-1 and TRBJ1-1; TRBD1, the table's D call, lacks a check against the DNA. TRBV21-1 represents a pseudogene. The CDR3 sequence is 14 residues long. CDR3 region: CASSKRGPNTEAFF. The CDR3 region has the DNA TGTGCCAGCAGCAAGAGGGGGCCGAACACTGAAGCTTTCTTT.

This rearrangement joins TRBV6-2 or TRBV6-3 to TRBJ2-7; D uncertain. Trimming shortened V by 6 bases and J by 2 bases, and 23 bases separated the two germline ends. The CDR3 extends over 17 amino acids. Per the germline V gene, CDR1 is MNHEY and CDR2 is SVGEGT. The DNA of the CDR3 is TGTGCCAGCAGATACGCCGTCGTGGCCTTCAAAACCTACGAGCAGTACTTC. It yields the protein CASRYAVVAFKTYEQYF.

The chain recombines TRBV15 with TRBJ2-5; 7 bases fit TRBD1. V lost 2 bases, J lost 1 base, and 4 bases stayed unmatched. The CDR3 has 15 residues. CDR1 and CDR2 from the germline V gene are LNHNV and YYDKDF (reference sequence). CDR3: CATSRMDRTQETQYF. DNA of the CDR3: TGTGCCACCAGCAGAATGGACAGGACCCAAGAGACCCAGTACTTC.

Note on this clonotype: A clone one base away is much larger, so this may be a read error. The rearrangement uses TRBV7-2 and TRBJ2-5; 9 positions match TRBD2. The DNA end favors TRBJ2-7, so the J call may be wrong. Germline loops: CDR1 SGHTA, CDR2 FQGNSA. The CDR3 spans 14 residues. Here the CDR3 reads CASSSIAGAYEQYF. The DNA of the CDR3 is TGTGCCAGCAGCTCGATAGCGGGGGCCTACGAGCAGTACTTC.

The rearrangement uses TRBV21-1 and TRBJ2-6. TRBV21-1 is classified as a pseudogene. CDR3 length: 14 residues. The CDR3 protein is CASNSGSGANVLTF. Written as DNA, the CDR3 is TGTGCCAGCAACAGCGGCTCTGGGGCCAACGTCCTGACTTTC.

The chain uses TRBV12-3 or TRBV12-4 and TRBJ2-5, with 13 bases identical to TRBD2. V lost 9 bases, J lost 11 bases, and 18 bases stayed unmatched. The CDR3 length is 16 residues. CDR3 in amino acids: CASHVEGLAGNNEQYF. In DNA, the CDR3 is TGTGCCAGTCACGTGGAGGGACTAGCGGGAAACAATGAGCAGTACTTC.

The chain is built from TRBV24-1 and TRBJ2-1; D gene unclear. V lost 5 bases and J lost 9, with 7 bases in between. The CDR3 length is 11 residues. Germline CDR1 KGHDR, CDR2 SFDVKD. This CDR3 is CATSGFTEQFF. The CDR3 DNA sequence: TGTGCCACCAGTGGCTTTACTGAGCAGTTCTTC.

The V and J genes are TRBV30 and TRBJ2-3; TRBD1 or TRBD2 may be the D gene (7 bases each). The ends were cut back, 5 bases at V and 0 bases at J, with 12 bases in the middle. The CDR3 is 14 amino acids. Germline CDR1 is GTSNPN and CDR2 is SVGIG (reference sequence). In DNA, the CDR3 is TGTGCCTGGGGGGAGGGACAGAGCACAGATACGCAGTATTTT. This gives the protein CAWGEGQSTDTQYF.

The V gene is TRBV29-1, the J gene TRBJ1-2, with D hard to call. V was trimmed by 0 bases and J by 1 base, leaving 3 bases between them. CDR3 length: 12 amino acids. Germline loops: CDR1 SQVTM, CDR2 ANQGSEA. This CDR3 reads CSVEDLNYGYTF. The CDR3 DNA sequence: TGCAGCGTTGAAGATCTTAACTATGGCTACACCTTC.

The J gene is TRBJ2-6, the V gene TRBV5-1; 9 positions match TRBD1. Losses at the gene ends were 5 bases for V and 3 bases for J; bases not matched to a gene: 9. The CDR3 contains 17 residues. Germline CDR1 SGHRS, CDR2 YFSETQ. CDR3 amino acids: CASRNPGTGSGANVLTF. DNA for the CDR3: TGCGCCAGCAGAAACCCCGGGACAGGGAGTGGGGCCAACGTCCTGACTTTC.

V usage is TRBV29-1 and J usage is TRBJ2-7, with D perhaps matching TRBD1 or TRBD2 (5 bases each). Germline loops: CDR1 SQVTM, CDR2 ANQGSEA. The germline V and J ends were trimmed by 6 bases and 0 bases, with 18 bases remaining between them. The CDR3 has 15 amino acids. The CDR3 region is CSVKAGTLDSYEQYF. CDR3 bases: TGCAGCGTCAAAGCAGGGACCCTTGACTCCTACGAGCAGTACTTC.

V is TRBV5-1 and J is TRBJ2-1; D gene ambiguous. This CDR3 is built from 12 residues. V was trimmed by 4 bases and J by 10 bases, leaving 12 bases between them. From germline, CDR1 is SGHRS and CDR2 YFSETQ. This chain's CDR3 is CASSDKALEQFF. CDR3 DNA sequence: TGCGCCAGCAGCGATAAAGCCCTCGAGCAGTTCTTC. Together with reference TRBV5-1 and TRBJ2-1, the CDR3 gives the full variable domain: KAGVTQTPRYLIKTRGQQVTLSCSPISGHRSVSWYQQTPGQGLQFLFEYFSETQRNKGNFPGRFSGRQFSNSRSEMNVSTLELGDSALYLCASSDKALEQFFGPGTRLTVL.

The J gene is TRBJ2-1, the V gene TRBV6-2 or TRBV6-3, with D possibly matching TRBD1 (6 bases). In germline, CDR1 is MNHEY, CDR2 SVGEGT. The CDR3 is made up of 17 amino acids. V was pared by 2 bases and J by 0 bases, with 14 bases between. CDR3 bases: TGTGCCAGCAGTTACCCAGCCGACAGGAGCTCCTACAATGAGCAGTTCTTC. This codes for CASSYPADRSSYNEQFF.

The chain couples TRBV14 to TRBJ2-6, with TRBD1 identical over 7 bases. CDR1 is SGHDN, CDR2 FVKESK, per germline. The trim removed 3 bases at V and 3 bases at J, leaving 14 bases unmatched. CDR3 length: 19 residues. Here the CDR3 reads CASSHSPTGPRSGANVLTF. The DNA of the CDR3 is TGTGCCAGCAGCCACAGCCCGACAGGGCCCAGGAGTGGGGCCAACGTCCTGACTTTC.

This clonotype was seen only a few times. This sequence joins TRBV7-8 and TRBJ2-7; 10 nucleotides agree with TRBD2. J was trimmed by 2 bases and V by 1 base; bases with no gene match: 2. The CDR3 length is 15 residues. Germline lookup yields CDR1 SGHVS and CDR2 FQNEAQ. This CDR3 is CASSLDTSGTYEQYF. The CDR3 coding sequence is TGTGCCAGCAGCTTAGATACTAGCGGGACCTACGAGCAGTACTTC. Filled out from reference TRBV7-8 and TRBJ2-7, the complete variable domain reads GAGVSQSPRYKVAKRGQDVALRCDPISGHVSLFWYQQALGQGPEFLTYFQNEAQLDKSGLPSDRFFAERPEGSVSTLKIQRTQQEDSAVYLCASSLDTSGTYEQYFGPGTRLTVT.